These 25 T cell receptor beta chains were sequenced from one sample in a study of blood T cell repertoires in COVID-19. TCRdb's copy holds only in-frame clones and misses some; the assay was immunoSEQ multiplex PCR. The profile shows approximately 200,000 clones, roughly 87% of them singletons. Sequencing input: peripheral blood. These receptor sequences come from a man aged 35-49 years with active or convalescent COVID-19.

The J gene is TRBJ1-1, the V gene TRBV28, with 7 bases fitting TRBD1. The trim removed 2 bases at V and 1 base at J, leaving 10 bases unmatched. The CDR3 runs to 17 residues. Germline V CDR1 and CDR2: MDHEN, SYDVKM. The chain's CDR3 is CASSLRGQGNRNTEAFF. DNA for the CDR3: TGTGCCAGCAGTTTAAGGGGGCAGGGAAATAGGAACACTGAAGCTTTCTTT.

This rearrangement joins TRBV6-5 to TRBJ1-6; D perhaps matches TRBD1 (5 bases). The CDR3 contains 14 residues. Trimming took off 0 bases at V and 10 bases at J, with 10 bases between the two ends. The germline gives CDR1 MNHEY, CDR2 SVGAGI. DNA for the CDR3: TGTGCCAGCAGTTACTCTTACGGGGGATCACCCCTCCACTTT. It encodes CASSYSYGGSPLHF.

J is TRBJ2-1 and V is TRBV6-4; possible D gene TRBD2, 5 bases. Per germline, CDR1 MRHNA and CDR2 SNTAGT. The CDR3 length is 13 residues. V lost 6 bases, J lost 4 bases, and 10 bases lay in between. CDR3: CASSRTSYNEQFF. CDR3 nucleotides: TGTGCCAGCAGCCGTACTAGTTACAATGAGCAGTTCTTC.

The CDR3 loop reads CASSLGPSENYEQYF. The CDR3 nucleotides read TGTGCCAGCAGCTTGGGGCCTAGCGAGAACTACGAGCAGTACTTC. The V and J genes are TRBV5-4 and TRBJ2-7, with D maybe TRBD2 (6 bases). This CDR3 is built from 15 residues. Germline V gene lookup returns CDR1 SGHNT and CDR2 YYREEE (reference sequence). Deletions cut 0 bases from V and 3 bases from J, with 13 bases between.

The chain has TRBV24-1 and TRBJ1-4; 8 bases align to TRBD1. CDR1 and CDR2 from the germline V gene are KGHDR and SFDVKD. The CDR3 length is 15 residues. V shed 4 bases, J shed 8 bases, and the junction held 8 bases outside the gene matches. The CDR3 nucleotides are TGTGCCACCAGTGACCCAGGGGGCTCAGGGGAAAAACTGTTTTTT. Its translation: CATSDPGGSGEKLFF.

V and J are TRBV18 and TRBJ2-2; D call uncertain. The CDR3 is made up of 16 amino acids. Germline loops: CDR1 KGHSH, CDR2 LQKENI. Trimming left V 3 bases short and J 1 base short, with 12 bases between. The CDR3 loop is CASSPLISLNTGELFF. The CDR3, as DNA: TGTGCCAGCTCACCGTTGATTAGCCTGAACACCGGGGAGCTGTTTTTT.

The chain is built from TRBV28 and TRBJ1-3; maybe TRBD1 (6 bases). V was trimmed by 4 bases and J by 4 bases, leaving 14 bases between them. Germline V lookup: CDR1 MDHEN, CDR2 SYDVKM. CDR3 size: 15 residues. The CDR3 DNA reads as TGTGCCAGCAGTTCGCCAAGCGGACAGGGAAACACCATATATTTT. Translating it yields CASSSPSGQGNTIYF.

The chain couples TRBV18 to TRBJ2-3; D might be TRBD2 (5 bases). V lost 9 bases and J lost 6, with 10 bases in between. Per the germline V gene, CDR1 is KGHSH and CDR2 is LQKENI. This CDR3 spans 11 amino acids. The CDR3: CASGESDTQYF. In DNA, the CDR3 is TGTGCCAGTGGGGAGTCGGATACGCAGTATTTT.

This sequence joins TRBV19 and TRBJ1-5; TRBD1 might be the D (5 bases). The CDR3 covers 13 residues. CDR1 and CDR2 (germline): LNHDA, SQIVND (reference sequence). V lost 6 bases to trimming and J lost 4 bases, with 10 bases between them. The CDR3 sequence is CASSSTDNQPQHF. For the CDR3, the DNA is TGTGCCAGTAGCTCGACAGATAATCAGCCCCAGCATTTT. The full variable domain, rest sourced from reference TRBV19 and TRBJ1-5, is DGGITQSPKYLFRKEGQNVTLSCEQNLNHDAMYWYRQDPGQGLRLIYYSQIVNDFQKGDIAEGYSVSREKKESFPLTVTSAQKNPTAFYLCASSSTDNQPQHFGDGTRLSIL.

The V and J genes are TRBV10-1 and TRBJ2-1; 9 nucleotides agree with TRBD2. The V segment lost 2 bases and the J segment 7 bases; nucleotides outside the gene matches: 3. CDR3 length: 14 amino acids. Germline V gene sequence: CDR1 WNHNN, CDR2 SYGVQD (reference sequence). CDR3 sequence (DNA): TGCGCCAGCAGTGAGGCGCGGGGGGGGAATGAGCAGTTCTTC. Amino acids: CASSEARGGNEQFF.

The chain joins TRBV27 to TRBJ1-2; tentative D call: TRBD1 (6 bases). Germline-derived CDR1 and CDR2 are MNHEY and SMNVEV (reference sequence). The CDR3 has 15 amino acids. V lost 6 bases, J lost 4 bases, and 18 bases lay in between. The CDR3 coding sequence is TGTGCCAGCAGGGACGCTCGGGGGGGCCTCTATGGCTACACCTTC. Translation: CASRDARGGLYGYTF.

The chain joins TRBV6-1 to TRBJ2-2, with 9 bases that match TRBD2. The CDR3 is made up of 20 amino acids. Germline-derived CDR1 and CDR2 are MNHNS and SASEGT. The trim removed 3 bases at V and 5 bases at J, leaving 19 bases unmatched. CDR3 sequence reads: CASSDPPGLANGRYTGELFF. The CDR3, as DNA: TGTGCCAGCAGTGATCCTCCGGGACTAGCCAACGGGAGGTATACCGGGGAGCTGTTTTTT.

The chain recombines TRBV29-1 with TRBJ2-5, with TRBD2 identical over 13 bases. CDR3 length: 14 residues. V was pared by 6 bases and J by 5 bases, with 6 bases of the junction left unmatched. The germline V gene encodes CDR1 SQVTM and CDR2 ANQGSEA. DNA of the CDR3: TGCAGCGTAGGACCGGGACTAGCGGGGGAGACCCAGTACTTC. This encodes CSVGPGLAGETQYF.

The chain is built from TRBV27 and TRBJ2-1, with 9 bases fitting TRBD2. Trimming cost V 4 bases and J 0 bases; bases outside gene matches: 1. Germline lookup yields CDR1 MNHEY and CDR2 SMNVEV (reference sequence). The CDR3 totals 15 residues. The CDR3 spells CASSYSGSSYNEQFF. CDR3 sequence (DNA): TGTGCCAGCAGTTATAGCGGGAGCTCCTACAATGAGCAGTTCTTC.

The V call is TRBV9, the J call TRBJ2-7, with D perhaps TRBD2 (6 bases). The CDR3 sequence is 13 residues long. The germline CDR1 and CDR2 sequences are SGDLS and YYNGEE. The V end was cut by 3 bases, the J end by 6 bases, with 13 bases between. In DNA, the CDR3 is TGTGCCAGCAGCGCCCGCGGGGTGGGCGAGCAGTACTTC. This sequence encodes CASSARGVGEQYF.

V is TRBV10-3 and J is TRBJ1-2; D gene unclear. V lost 5 bases and J lost 7, with 17 bases in between. The CDR3 loop spans 14 amino acids. Germline CDR1 is ENHRY and CDR2 is SYGVKD. The CDR3 is CAISSGVSEGGYTF. For the CDR3, the DNA is TGTGCCATCAGTTCTGGAGTATCGGAGGGTGGCTACACCTTC.

This clone was observed a single time. The rearrangement joins TRBV4-1 to TRBJ1-1; D is possibly TRBD1 (6 bases). Trimming took off 0 bases at V and 5 bases at J, with 13 bases between the two ends. The CDR3 totals 15 residues. Germline values: CDR1 MGHRA, CDR2 YSYEKL. The chain's CDR3 is CASSQDEQGRTEAFF. DNA for the CDR3: TGCGCCAGCAGCCAAGATGAACAGGGAAGGACTGAAGCTTTCTTT.

This sequence joins TRBV29-1 and TRBJ1-1, with TRBD1 identical over 7 bases. After removal of 1 base from V and 3 bases from J, the junction contained 5 bases not matched to a gene. Germline-derived CDR1 and CDR2 are SQVTM and ANQGSEA. The CDR3 runs 14 residues. CDR3 amino acids: CSVEVTGYDTEAFF. CDR3 coding DNA: TGCAGCGTTGAAGTGACAGGGTACGACACTGAAGCTTTCTTT.

The table lists this clone with a count of one. The chain has TRBV7-3 and TRBJ2-1; D perhaps matches TRBD1 (6 bases). The germline gives CDR1 SGHTA, CDR2 FQGTGA. CDR3 length: 13 residues. Deletions cut 6 bases from V and 5 bases from J, with 11 bases between. This CDR3 is CASSSGAHNEQFF. CDR3 nucleotide sequence: TGTGCCAGCAGTTCAGGGGCCCACAATGAGCAGTTCTTC.

Here the CDR3 reads CASSQDSRTGMNTEAFF. DNA of the CDR3: TGCGCCAGCAGCCAAGATTCCCGGACAGGGATGAACACTGAAGCTTTCTTT. The chain joins TRBV4-1 to TRBJ1-1; 8 bases match TRBD1. The CDR3 is 17 residues long. CDR1 is MGHRA and CDR2 is YSYEKL in the germline V gene. Unmatched junction bases numbered 6, after V lost 0 bases and J lost 0 bases.

The J gene is TRBJ2-1, the V gene TRBV27; perhaps TRBD1 as D (5 bases). Germline CDR1 reads MNHEY; CDR2 reads SMNVEV (reference sequence). Trimming left V 5 bases short and J 9 bases short, with 8 bases between. CDR3 length equals 11 residues. The CDR3 region is CASSLRGEQFF. The DNA of the CDR3 is TGTGCCAGCAGTCTAAGGGGTGAGCAGTTCTTC.

The chain uses TRBV7-9 and TRBJ2-1; 9 bases are shared with TRBD1. The CDR3 loop spans 16 amino acids. The junction had 12 bases not matched to a gene; V was cut back by 5 bases and J by 7 bases. Germline CDR1 and CDR2: SEHNR and FQNEAQ (reference sequence). Here the CDR3 reads CASSPLTGGGFNEQFF. The CDR3 DNA is TGTGCCAGCAGCCCTCTAACAGGGGGCGGGTTTAATGAGCAGTTCTTC.

This chain joins TRBV9 and TRBJ2-1, with 7 positions matching TRBD2. CDR1 SGDLS and CDR2 YYNGEE come from the germline V gene. Losses at the gene ends were 4 bases for V and 8 bases for J; bases not matched to a gene: 3. The CDR3 totals 12 residues. The CDR3 nucleotides are TGTGCCAGCAGCATCGGACTAGATGAGCAGTTCTTC. Protein sequence: CASSIGLDEQFF. The full variable domain, its missing parts supplied by reference TRBV9 and TRBJ2-1, is DSGVTQTPKHLITATGQRVTLRCSPRSGDLSVYWYQQSLDQGLQFLIQYYNGEERAKGNILERFSAQQFPDLHSELNLSSLELGDSALYFCASSIGLDEQFFGPGTRLTVL.

This chain connects TRBV7-2 to TRBJ1-3; a weak D match, TRBD1 (6 bases). Germline V gives CDR1 SGHTA, CDR2 FQGNSA. The CDR3 is made up of 15 amino acids. V was clipped by 1 base and J by 3 bases, with 10 bases between them. CDR3 nucleotide sequence: TGTGCCAGCAGCTTAGACAGGGCAGGTGGAAACACCATATATTTT. It translates to CASSLDRAGGNTIYF.

The CDR3 loop reads CASREEVSGNTIYF. The CDR3 DNA sequence: TGTGCCAGCAGGGAGGAAGTATCTGGAAACACCATATATTTT. The chain recombines TRBV27 with TRBJ1-3; D remains unclear. Per the germline V gene, CDR1 is MNHEY and CDR2 is SMNVEV (reference sequence). Trimming removed 6 bases from V and 1 base from J, with 10 bases in between. There are 14 residues in the CDR3.